The source of this T cell receptor beta chain is a study of T cell responses to AZD1222 COVID-19 vaccine. This clone has only one observation. Profiled with immunoSEQ multiplex PCR; TCRdb holds only in-frame clones, not every one. The table records 100,000 to 120,000 clones, about nine tenths of them present only once. V shed 2 bases and J shed 0 bases, with 11 bases lying between them. The CDR3 has 15 amino acids. Germline V lookup: CDR1 SGHRS, CDR2 YFSETQ. The sequence came from an adult in good health. Sequencing was performed on peripheral blood, taken on day 0 of AZD1222 vaccination. The chain links TRBV5-1 to TRBJ1-2, with a weak D call TRBD1 (5 bases). Written as DNA, the CDR3 is TGCGCCAGCAGCTTAGAGGGGCGGGCTAACTATGGCTACACCTTC. Residues: CASSLEGRANYGYTF.